One T cell receptor beta chain is described in this entry. Looked up from germline, CDR1 is SGHRS and CDR2 is YFSETQ. This CDR3 contains 13 residues. V lost 2 bases to trimming and J lost 3 bases, with 8 bases between them. Constant-segment-primed 5'RACE gave TCR alpha and TCR beta cDNA libraries with sample barcodes and UMIs. TCRdb processed the 5' RACE reads anew with MiXCR; each CDR3 protein has one entry. The sample has 100,000 or so distinct CDR3 sequences, 8.5% to 14% seen once. The data originate from a study of T-cell memory formation after mild COVID-19. Across the whole study: Clustering of TCRs was largely donor specific.

The material sequenced was PBMCs or a T cell subset sorted from them (not recorded which). This TCR derives from a man aged 18 to 29 who had mild COVID-19 (a few samples of this study predate the infection). Cell type and time point are not known. The V gene is TRBV5-1, the J gene TRBJ1-1, with D uncertain. The CDR3 DNA reads as TGCGCCAGCAGCTTCCCCCCGGACACTGAAGCTTTCTTT. This gives the protein CASSFPPDTEAFF.